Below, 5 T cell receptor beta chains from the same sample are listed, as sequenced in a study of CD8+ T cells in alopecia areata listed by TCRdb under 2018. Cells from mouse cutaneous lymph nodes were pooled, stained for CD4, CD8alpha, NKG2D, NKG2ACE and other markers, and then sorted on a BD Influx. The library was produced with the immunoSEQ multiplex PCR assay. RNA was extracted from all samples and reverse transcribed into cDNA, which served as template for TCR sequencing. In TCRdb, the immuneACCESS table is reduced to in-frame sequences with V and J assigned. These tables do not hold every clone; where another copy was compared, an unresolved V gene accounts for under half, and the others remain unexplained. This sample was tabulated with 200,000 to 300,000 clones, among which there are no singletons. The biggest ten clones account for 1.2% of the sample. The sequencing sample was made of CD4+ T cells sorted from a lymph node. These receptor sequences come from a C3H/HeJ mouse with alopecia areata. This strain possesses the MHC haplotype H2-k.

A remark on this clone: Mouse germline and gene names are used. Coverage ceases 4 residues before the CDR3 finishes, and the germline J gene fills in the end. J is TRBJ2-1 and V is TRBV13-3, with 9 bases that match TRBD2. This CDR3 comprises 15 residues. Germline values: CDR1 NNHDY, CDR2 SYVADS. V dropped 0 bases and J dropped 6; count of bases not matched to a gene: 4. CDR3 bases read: TGTGCCAGCAGTGATGGTGGGGGGGCGCCTGCT. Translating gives CASSDGGGAPA. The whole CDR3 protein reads CASSDGGGAPAEQFF.

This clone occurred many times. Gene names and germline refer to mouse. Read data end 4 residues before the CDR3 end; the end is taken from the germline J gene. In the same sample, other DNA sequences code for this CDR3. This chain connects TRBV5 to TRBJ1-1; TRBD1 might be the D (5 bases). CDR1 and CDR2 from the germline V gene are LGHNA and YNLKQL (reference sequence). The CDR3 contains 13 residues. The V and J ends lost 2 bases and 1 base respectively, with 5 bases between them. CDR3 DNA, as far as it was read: TGTGCCAGCAGCCAACAGGGGAACACA. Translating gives CASSQQGNT. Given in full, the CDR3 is CASSQQGNTEVFF.

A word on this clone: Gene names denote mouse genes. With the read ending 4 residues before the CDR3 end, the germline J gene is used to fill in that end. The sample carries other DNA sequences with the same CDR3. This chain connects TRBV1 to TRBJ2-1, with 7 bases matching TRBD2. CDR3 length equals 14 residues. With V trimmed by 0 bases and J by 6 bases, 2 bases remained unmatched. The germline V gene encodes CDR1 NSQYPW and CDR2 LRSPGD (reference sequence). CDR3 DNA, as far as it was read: TGCACCTGCAGTGCAGATTGGGGGGTTGCT. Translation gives CTCSADWGVA. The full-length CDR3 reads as CTCSADWGVAEQFF.

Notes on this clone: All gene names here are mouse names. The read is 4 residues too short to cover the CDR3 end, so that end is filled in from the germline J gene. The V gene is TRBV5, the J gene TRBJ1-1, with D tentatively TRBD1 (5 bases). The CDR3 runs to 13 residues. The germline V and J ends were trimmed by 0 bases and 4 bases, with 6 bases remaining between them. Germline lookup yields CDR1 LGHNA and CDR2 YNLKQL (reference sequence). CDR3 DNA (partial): TGTGCCAGCAGCCAAGACAGGGCCACA. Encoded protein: CASSQDRAT. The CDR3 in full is CASSQDRATEVFF.

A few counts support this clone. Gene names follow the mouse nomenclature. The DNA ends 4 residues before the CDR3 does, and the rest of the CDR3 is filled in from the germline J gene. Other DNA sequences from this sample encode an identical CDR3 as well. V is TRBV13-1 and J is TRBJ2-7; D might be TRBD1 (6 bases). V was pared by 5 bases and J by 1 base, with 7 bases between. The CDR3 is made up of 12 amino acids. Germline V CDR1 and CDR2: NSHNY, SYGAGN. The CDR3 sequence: CASSGQSYEQYF. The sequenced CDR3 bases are TGTGCCAGCAGCGGACAGTCCTAT.